This T cell receptor beta chain emerged from a study of T-cell memory formation after mild COVID-19. General study results and limits: In pre-infection memory, a portion of responding clones appeared, which suggested that cross-reactive memory joined. Among contracting clones, CD4+ were mainly CM/EM and CD8+ enriched in EMRA. Later expanders leaned CD4+, whereas clones that contracted between day 15 and 85 were balanced CD4/CD8.

CDR1 and CDR2 (germline): MNHEY, SVGAGI. The J segment lost 6 bases and the V segment lost 6 bases, leaving 5 bases of the junction unmatched. The CDR3 is 14 amino acids. Sample barcodes and UMIs were carried by the TCR alpha and TCR beta cDNA libraries that 5'RACE generated with constant-segment primers. TCRdb re-called the 5' RACE reads with MiXCR, one entry per CDR3 protein. The sample has 180,000 or so distinct CDR3 sequences, about 9.9% seen once. Notes on this clonotype: What it recognizes is unknown.

Sample: PBMCs or a T cell subset sorted from them (not recorded which). The sequence derives from a man aged 18-30 years who had mild COVID-19 (a few samples of this study predate the infection). Cell type and time point are not known. The chain is built from TRBV6-5 and TRBJ2-2; 9 bases align to TRBD1. The CDR3 nucleotides read TGTGCCAGCAGAAAACAGGGGGCAGCCGGGGAGCTGTTTTTT. Its protein is CASRKQGAAGELFF.